Listed here are 24 T cell receptor beta chains from one sample, sequenced in a study of beta chain features in type 1 diabetes. No antigens are known for them. cDNA synthesis used the whole RNA isolate, giving expressed TCRB sequences. TCRdb keeps only in-frame clones here, not all; method: immunoSEQ multiplex PCR. The data hold 630,000 or so clones, with over 12% observed a single time. Study-wide findings and caveats: Researchers report that Type 1 diabetes patients had moderately but significantly shorter TCRB CDR3s across all four CD4+ subsets.

The sequencing input was naive CD4+ T cells from blood. All receptors come from a man younger than 35 with type 1 diabetes.

A few counts support this clone. The chain is built from TRBV6-5 and TRBJ2-5; D is possibly TRBD2 (5 bases). Germline V gene sequence: CDR1 MNHEY, CDR2 SVGAGI. This CDR3 has 13 residues. V lost 5 bases, J lost 5 bases, and 12 bases lay in between. CDR3 in DNA: TGTGCCAGCAGTCCACTAGGCGCGGAGACCCAGTACTTC. As protein: CASSPLGAETQYF.

This clone was found a few times. The V call is TRBV29-1, the J call TRBJ1-1; D remains unclear. There are 13 residues in the CDR3. V gave up 7 bases and J gave up 3 bases, with 15 bases separating them. From germline, CDR1 is SQVTM and CDR2 ANQGSEA. The CDR3 loop is CSARPFRDTEAFF. In DNA form, the CDR3 reads TGCAGCGCCAGGCCCTTCCGGGACACTGAAGCTTTCTTT.

V usage is TRBV30 and J usage is TRBJ1-2; the match to TRBD1 covers 9 bases. This CDR3 comprises 13 residues. The germline gives CDR1 GTSNPN, CDR2 SVGIG (reference sequence). The junction had 6 bases not matched to a gene; V was cut back by 7 bases and J by 3 bases. The CDR3 sequence: CAFLTGGDYGYTF. The CDR3 nucleotides are TGTGCCTTCCTGACAGGGGGAGACTATGGCTACACCTTC.

The DNA of the CDR3 is TGTGCCAGCGCCAGTTTGGACCGAGGGGGCTATGGCTACACCTTC. It is translated as CASASLDRGGYGYTF. This chain connects TRBV7-9 to TRBJ1-2, with a possible D match to TRBD1 (6 bases). CDR1 SEHNR and CDR2 FQNEAQ come from the germline V gene (reference sequence). This CDR3 has 15 amino acids. Trimming pared 8 bases from V and 4 bases from J, leaving 20 bases between. Together with reference TRBV7-9 and TRBJ1-2, the CDR3 gives the full variable domain: DTGVSQNPRHKITKRGQNVTFRCDPISEHNRLYWYRQTLGQGPEFLTYFQNEAQLEKSRLLSDRFSAERPKGSFSTLEIQRTEQGDSAMYLCASASLDRGGYGYTFGSGTRLTVV.

This clone was observed a few times. The rearrangement links TRBV5-6 to TRBJ2-3, with 14 bases matching TRBD2. The CDR3 length is 16 residues. CDR1 is SGHDT, CDR2 YYEEEE, per germline. V lost 0 bases, J lost 4 bases, and 1 base stayed unmatched. DNA for the CDR3: TGTGCCAGCAGCTTGGAGGGACTAGCGGGGGCAGATACGCAGTATTTT. This gives the protein CASSLEGLAGADTQYF.

The V gene is TRBV27, the J gene TRBJ1-4; no firm D call. The germline CDR1 and CDR2 sequences are MNHEY and SMNVEV (reference sequence). CDR3 size: 16 residues. V was pared by 5 bases and J by 8 bases, with 21 bases between. CDR3 sequence: CASSPRSRASGEKLFF. CDR3 coding DNA: TGTGCCAGCAGTCCACGGAGCCGGGCCTCGGGAGAAAAACTGTTTTTT.

This clone was recorded a few times. The CDR3 coding sequence is TGCGCCAGCAGCCCACGGGGGCGAGGCACTGAAGCTTTCTTT. Its protein product is CASSPRGRGTEAFF. The chain links TRBV5-1 to TRBJ1-1, with D maybe TRBD1 (6 bases). The CDR3 length is 14 residues. With 4 bases removed from V and 4 bases from J, the gap between germline ends came to 14 bases. The germline V gene has CDR1 SGHRS and CDR2 YFSETQ.

Only a few counts were recorded for this clone. V is TRBV30 and J is TRBJ1-2, with D unresolved. Trimming stripped 2 bases from V and 5 bases from J, with 12 bases between. The germline gives CDR1 GTSNPN, CDR2 SVGIG (reference sequence). This CDR3 comprises 13 residues. The CDR3 is CAWSTTHQYGYTF. The CDR3 coding sequence is TGTGCCTGGAGTACAACCCATCAATATGGCTACACCTTC.

The chain is built from TRBV12-5 and TRBJ2-5; 12 bases line up with TRBD2. CDR1 and CDR2 from the germline V gene are LGHNT and FRNRAP. With 7 bases clipped from V and 5 bases from J, the junction kept 11 bases outside the gene matches. CDR3 length: 16 amino acids. CDR3 sequence: CASALRLAGAGETQYF. CDR3 sequence (DNA): TGTGCTAGTGCCCTCCGACTAGCGGGAGCGGGTGAGACCCAGTACTTC.

This clone was counted only a few times. The chain is built from TRBV7-9 and TRBJ1-2; D gene unclear. Germline assignment: CDR1 SEHNR and CDR2 FQNEAQ (reference sequence). V lost 1 base and J lost 1, with 7 bases in between. The CDR3 spans 14 residues. The CDR3 loop reads CASSLDGVNYGYTF. The DNA of the CDR3 is TGTGCCAGCAGCTTAGACGGCGTTAACTATGGCTACACCTTC.

V gene TRBV5-6 combines with J gene TRBJ2-5; D is perhaps TRBD1 (6 bases). There are 17 residues in the CDR3. Germline V gene data show CDR1 as SGHDT and CDR2 as YYEEEE. V shed 1 base and J shed 1 base, with 17 bases lying between them. CDR3 DNA: TGTGCCAGCAGCTTGCCCGTAGGGGGTCCCAGCCAAGAGACCCAGTACTTC. It translates to CASSLPVGGPSQETQYF.

This clone was observed a handful of times. The CDR3 reads CASSPRTSGGLYEQYF. For the CDR3, the DNA is TGTGCCAGCAGCCCCAGAACTAGCGGGGGCCTTTACGAGCAGTACTTC. The chain has TRBV9 and TRBJ2-7, with 11 bases matching TRBD2. The CDR3 totals 16 residues. The germline V gene has CDR1 SGDLS and CDR2 YYNGEE. V lost 4 bases, J lost 4 bases, and 10 bases stayed unmatched.

CDR3 coding DNA: TGTGCCAGTAGTACCCTGGGGTCTTCTTCCTACGAGCAGTACTTC. Amino acid sequence: CASSTLGSSSYEQYF. The chain uses TRBV19 and TRBJ2-7; D call uncertain. Looked up from germline, CDR1 is LNHDA and CDR2 is SQIVND (reference sequence). Deletions cut 4 bases from V and 1 base from J, with 14 bases between. The CDR3 spans 15 residues. The full variable domain, rest sourced from reference TRBV19 and TRBJ2-7, is DGGITQSPKYLFRKEGQNVTLSCEQNLNHDAMYWYRQDPGQGLRLIYYSQIVNDFQKGDIAEGYSVSREKKESFPLTVTSAQKNPTAFYLCASSTLGSSSYEQYFGPGTRLTVT.

V is TRBV2 and J is TRBJ1-2, with D possibly being TRBD1 (5 bases). Trimming took off 4 bases at V and 5 bases at J, with 11 bases between the two ends. This CDR3 comprises 13 residues. Germline CDR1 is SNHLY and CDR2 is FYNNEI. CDR3 loop: CASSVQVSYGYTF. CDR3 in DNA: TGTGCCAGCAGTGTACAGGTTTCTTATGGCTACACCTTC.

The rearrangement joins TRBV13 to TRBJ2-5; D remains unclear. The CDR3 runs to 14 residues. V lost 2 bases and J lost 5, with 12 bases in between. Germline V lookup: CDR1 PRHDT, CDR2 FYEKMQ (reference sequence). The CDR3 DNA sequence: TGTGCCAGCAGCTTATTATATGGTCGGGAGACCCAGTACTTC. Its translation: CASSLLYGRETQYF.

This clone was detected only a few times. The rearrangement links TRBV7-3 to TRBJ1-6, with D perhaps matching TRBD1 (5 bases). This CDR3 region has 15 residues. Trimming cost V 5 bases and J 0 bases, with 8 bases left between them. CDR1 is SGHTA, CDR2 FQGTGA, per germline. The DNA of the CDR3 is TGTGCCAGCAGCCTAAGGGGCTCCTATAATTCACCCCTCCACTTT. It encodes CASSLRGSYNSPLHF.

The chain combines TRBV6-5 with TRBJ2-7, with unresolved D. Trimming pared 4 bases from V and 3 bases from J, leaving 19 bases between. This CDR3 has 16 amino acids. Germline values: CDR1 MNHEY, CDR2 SVGAGI. The CDR3 coding sequence is TGTGCCAGCAGTTCCATTCACCGGGCCTCTAGCTACGAGCAGTACTTC. It specifies CASSSIHRASSYEQYF.

The table lists this clone with a few counts. CDR3 sequence reads: CASSNRFSGYGYTF. The CDR3 coding sequence is TGTGCCAGCAGTAACAGATTCTCTGGCTATGGCTACACCTTC. This rearrangement joins TRBV6-5 to TRBJ1-2; D not certain. This CDR3 spans 14 amino acids. CDR1 and CDR2 from the germline V gene are MNHEY and SVGAGI. The ends were cut back, 5 bases at V and 4 bases at J, with 14 bases in the middle.

Notes on this clone: At one end, the junction sequence differs from germline, possibly due to a read error. V gene TRBV25-1 combines with J gene TRBJ1-1; TRBD1 aligns across 9 bases. There are 12 residues in the CDR3. Germline lookup yields CDR1 MGHDK and CDR2 SYGVNS. This CDR3 reads CASSLTGQGVAF. Here the CDR3 DNA reads TGTGCCAGCAGTCTTACGGGACAGGGAGTCGCCTTT. The full variable domain, its missing parts supplied by reference TRBV25-1 and TRBJ1-1, is EADIYQTPRYLVIGTGKKITLECSQTMGHDKMYWYQQDPGMELHLIHYSYGVNSTEKGDLSSESTVSRIRTEHFPLTLESARPSHTSQYLCASSLTGQGVAFGQGTRLTVV.

The chain employs TRBV28 and TRBJ2-1, with a possible D match to TRBD1 (5 bases). This CDR3 spans 13 amino acids. The V gene lost 10 bases and the J gene lost 3 bases, with 13 bases spanning the gap. From germline, CDR1 is MDHEN and CDR2 SYDVKM. In DNA, the CDR3 is TGTGCCACCACAAAAGACAGCTACAATGAGCAGTTCTTC. Translation: CATTKDSYNEQFF. The full variable domain, completed using reference TRBV28 and TRBJ2-1, is DVKVTQSSRYLVKRTGEKVFLECVQDMDHENMFWYRQDPGLGLRLIYFSYDVKMKEKGDIPEGYSVSREKKERFSLILESASTNQTSMYLCATTKDSYNEQFFGPGTRLTVL.

This clone came up a few times. J is TRBJ2-7 and V is TRBV7-3; possibly TRBD2 for D (5 bases). The CDR3 runs 16 residues. CDR1 SGHTA and CDR2 FQGTGA come from the germline V gene. The V end lost 2 bases, the J end lost 6 bases, and 20 bases lay between the germline ends. The CDR3 nucleotides read TGTGCCAGCAGCTTACGCCGGGTGGAGGATGCTATCGAGCAGTACTTC. It specifies CASSLRRVEDAIEQYF. Filled out from reference TRBV7-3 and TRBJ2-7, the complete variable domain reads GAGVSQTPSNKVTEKGKYVELRCDPISGHTALYWYRQSLGQGPEFLIYFQGTGAADDSGLPNDRFFAVRPEGSVSTLKIQRTERGDSAVYLCASSLRRVEDAIEQYFGPGTRLTVT.

The chain recombines TRBV29-1 with TRBJ1-2; D uncertain. The CDR3 sequence is 13 residues long. From germline, CDR1 is SQVTM and CDR2 ANQGSEA. Deletions cut 5 bases from V and 0 bases from J, with 10 bases between. The DNA of the CDR3 is TGCAGCGTTTGGACGGGAACTAACTATGGCTACACCTTC. It translates to CSVWTGTNYGYTF.

This clone was detected only a few times. The rearrangement uses TRBV10-3 and TRBJ2-2, with TRBD2 matching over 14 bases. Trimming took 4 bases from V and 3 from J; bases not matched to a gene: 10. The CDR3 length is 19 residues. The germline gives CDR1 ENHRY, CDR2 SYGVKD. Written as DNA, the CDR3 is TGTGCCATCAGTGTTCCCCGACTAGCGGGAGGGCCAGACACCGGGGAGCTGTTTTTT. Its protein product is CAISVPRLAGGPDTGELFF.

This sequence joins TRBV6-5 and TRBJ1-2, with a tentative D call TRBD1 (6 bases). The CDR3 runs 15 residues. The V gene lost 2 bases and the J gene lost 3 bases, with 13 bases spanning the gap. Germline CDR1 and CDR2: MNHEY and SVGAGI. In nucleotides, the CDR3 is TGTGCCAGCAGTTACAGGGCCAGGGGAGACTATGGCTACACCTTC. Translated: CASSYRARGDYGYTF.